The 26 T cell receptor beta chains below all came from one sample that was sequenced in a study of blood T cell repertoires in COVID-19. Sequencing was performed with immunoSEQ multiplex PCR; in TCRdb, only in-frame clones are kept and a portion is missing. The sample includes a few hundred thousand clones, roughly 85% of them seen just once. Source material: peripheral blood. These receptors all come from a man aged 60 to 69 who had recovered from COVID-19.

Here the CDR3 reads CASSLTPGTGVTGELFF. The CDR3 bases are TGCGCCAGCAGCTTGACCCCCGGGACAGGGGTAACCGGGGAGCTGTTTTTT. The chain uses TRBV5-1 and TRBJ2-2, with TRBD1 matching over 10 bases. Germline CDR1 SGHRS, CDR2 YFSETQ. The length of the CDR3 is 17 residues. Trimming took 1 base from V and 5 from J; bases not matched to a gene: 8.

CDR3 in DNA: TGTGCCAGCAGCCCTGGACAGGGCCTGAACGAGCAGTACTTC. Translating it yields CASSPGQGLNEQYF. The gene calls are TRBV11-2 and TRBJ2-7; 8 bases line up with TRBD1. The CDR3 contains 14 residues. Germline CDR1 reads SGHAT; CDR2 reads FQNNGV. Unmatched junction bases numbered 8, after V lost 5 bases and J lost 5 bases. Variable domain in full (rest from reference TRBV11-2 and TRBJ2-7): EAGVAQSPRYKIIEKRQSVAFWCNPISGHATLYWYQQILGQGPKLLIQFQNNGVVDDSQLPKDRFSAERLKGVDSTLKIQPAKLEDSAVYLCASSPGQGLNEQYFGPGTRLTVT.

V and J are TRBV5-6 and TRBJ2-5; the match to TRBD2 covers 14 bases. The V gene's germline CDR1 is SGHDT and CDR2 YYEEEE. CDR3 length: 16 amino acids. After removal of 4 bases from V and 5 bases from J, the junction contained 7 bases not matched to a gene. The DNA for the CDR3 is TGTGCCAGCAGCACGAGACTAGCGGGAGGGTGGGAGACCCAGTACTTC. Its translation is CASSTRLAGGWETQYF.

The chain is built from TRBV19 and TRBJ2-2; 10 bases are a match to TRBD1. Germline CDR1 LNHDA, CDR2 SQIVND (reference sequence). The CDR3 sequence is 14 residues long. Trimming cost V 7 bases and J 7 bases; bases outside gene matches: 6. CDR3: CASNDRGRSGELFF. DNA of the CDR3: TGTGCCAGTAATGACAGGGGGCGTAGCGGGGAGCTGTTTTTT.

The chain employs TRBV30 and TRBJ2-7; D perhaps matches TRBD1 (8 bases). Germline-derived CDR1 and CDR2 are GTSNPN and SVGIG (reference sequence). V lost 8 bases to trimming and J lost 5 bases, with 16 bases between them. This CDR3 is 12 amino acids long. The CDR3 is CARGQGGNEQYF. The CDR3, as DNA: TGTGCCCGCGGACAGGGAGGGAACGAGCAGTACTTC.

The chain combines TRBV24-1 with TRBJ2-5, with 13 bases aligning to TRBD2. CDR3 length equals 16 residues. Germline values: CDR1 KGHDR, CDR2 SFDVKD. V lost 5 bases and J lost 1; bases outside the gene matches: 3. CDR3 protein: CATSAGTSGAQETQYF. DNA of the CDR3: TGTGCCACCAGTGCCGGGACTAGCGGGGCCCAAGAGACCCAGTACTTC.

This sequence joins TRBV2 and TRBJ1-5; 11 nucleotides match TRBD1. Germline V lookup: CDR1 SNHLY, CDR2 FYNNEI. The CDR3 has 15 residues. V trimming: 6 bases; J trimming: 2 bases; junction bases outside the gene matches: 3. CDR3 sequence: CASRVGQGGNQPQHF. CDR3 bases: TGTGCCAGCAGGGTGGGACAGGGGGGCAATCAGCCCCAGCATTTT.

The rearrangement joins TRBV7-9 to TRBJ2-3; 7 bases line up with TRBD2. There are 17 residues in the CDR3. The J segment lost 0 bases and the V segment lost 7 bases, leaving 13 bases of the junction unmatched. Germline V gene lookup returns CDR1 SEHNR and CDR2 FQNEAQ (reference sequence). In DNA, the CDR3 is TGTGCCAGCACCGAATCCGGACTAGGGAGAAGCACAGATACGCAGTATTTT. It codes for CASTESGLGRSTDTQYF.

CDR3 coding DNA: TGTGCCAGCAGCGCCGAGTCAGGGTTCGGCTACACCTTC. Amino acid sequence: CASSAESGFGYTF. This chain uses TRBV5-4 with TRBJ1-2; D perhaps matches TRBD1 (5 bases). V lost 4 bases to trimming and J lost 8 bases, with 15 bases between them. Germline V gene data show CDR1 as SGHNT and CDR2 as YYREEE (reference sequence). CDR3 length: 13 amino acids. The variable domain in full, completed from reference TRBV5-4 and TRBJ1-2, reads ETGVTQSPTHLIKTRGQQVTLRCSSQSGHNTVSWYQQALGQGPQFIFQYYREEENGRGNFPPRFSGLQFPNYSSELNVNALELDDSALYLCASSAESGFGYTFGSGTRLTVV.

This chain links TRBV18 with TRBJ1-6; D not certain. This CDR3 has 14 amino acids. Between the trimmed V and J ends, which lost 2 bases and 6 bases, there was a span of 8 bases. Germline loops: CDR1 KGHSH, CDR2 LQKENI. The CDR3 spells CASSPGQFNSPLHF. CDR3 DNA sequence: TGTGCCAGCTCACCAGGGCAATTTAATTCACCCCTCCACTTT.

With regard to this clone: This sample also contains other DNA sequences that code for the same CDR3. The gene calls are TRBV2 and TRBJ2-7, with 7 bases aligning to TRBD1. V dropped 4 bases and J dropped 5; count of bases not matched to a gene: 5. Germline V gives CDR1 SNHLY, CDR2 FYNNEI. This CDR3 has 13 residues. CDR3 sequence (DNA): TGTGCCAGCAGTGGTCAGGGGGTCCACGAGCAGTACTTC. Protein sequence: CASSGQGVHEQYF. The full variable domain, rest sourced from reference TRBV2 and TRBJ2-7, is EPEVTQTPSHQVTQMGQEVILRCVPISNHLYFYWYRQILGQKVEFLVSFYNNEISEKSEIFDDQFSVERPDGSNFTLKIRSTKLEDSAMYFCASSGQGVHEQYFGPGTRLTVT.

The gene calls are TRBV6-4 and TRBJ2-1; 9 bases line up with TRBD1. Germline V gene data show CDR1 as MRHNA and CDR2 as SNTAGT. V lost 6 bases, J lost 2 bases, and 5 bases stayed unmatched. The CDR3 loop spans 15 amino acids. The CDR3 bases are TGTGCCAGCAGCGCCGGGACAGGGACCTACAATGAGCAGTTCTTC. Translated, it gives CASSAGTGTYNEQFF.

The CDR3 sequence is CASSLVAGVGNEQFF. The CDR3 bases are TGCGCCAGCAGCTTAGTGGCGGGAGTGGGCAATGAGCAGTTCTTC. The chain joins TRBV5-1 to TRBJ2-1; 7 bases map to TRBD2. The CDR3 has 15 residues. Germline V gene lookup returns CDR1 SGHRS and CDR2 YFSETQ. Trimming took 2 bases from V and 6 from J; bases not matched to a gene: 8.

The rearrangement links TRBV27 to TRBJ2-1; a weak D match, TRBD2 (5 bases). V was cut by 3 bases and J by 8 bases, with 17 bases left in between. The CDR3 consists of 15 residues. CDR1 is MNHEY and CDR2 is SMNVEV in the germline V gene (reference sequence). The CDR3 DNA follows: TGTGCCAGCAGTTTTCGGGCGGGCAGGAACGATGAGCAGTTCTTC. Its protein is CASSFRAGRNDEQFF.

This chain joins TRBV2 and TRBJ2-1, with 8 nucleotides matching TRBD2. Germline V lookup: CDR1 SNHLY, CDR2 FYNNEI. This CDR3 comprises 15 residues. With 1 base clipped from V and 6 bases from J, the junction kept 5 bases outside the gene matches. The CDR3 protein is CASSEEAGAPNEQFF. CDR3 nucleotide sequence: TGTGCCAGCAGTGAAGAAGCGGGAGCTCCCAATGAGCAGTTCTTC.

V usage is TRBV27 and J usage is TRBJ1-5; D is perhaps TRBD1 (6 bases). The CDR3 consists of 12 residues. The V and J ends lost 10 bases and 9 bases respectively, with 16 bases between them. In germline, CDR1 is MNHEY, CDR2 SMNVEV (reference sequence). The CDR3 here is CAKKNRVRPQHF. The CDR3 nucleotides read TGTGCCAAGAAGAACAGGGTACGGCCCCAGCATTTT.

The DNA for the CDR3 is TGTGCCAGCAGCACACTCCAGGGCCAAGAGACCCAGTACTTC. Protein product: CASSTLQGQETQYF. The chain employs TRBV9 and TRBJ2-5; D is possibly TRBD1 (5 bases). This CDR3 has 14 amino acids. Looked up from germline, CDR1 is SGDLS and CDR2 is YYNGEE. V lost 4 bases to trimming and J lost 1 base, with 11 bases between them. Combining the CDR3 with reference TRBV9 and TRBJ2-5 gives the whole variable domain DSGVTQTPKHLITATGQRVTLRCSPRSGDLSVYWYQQSLDQGLQFLIQYYNGEERAKGNILERFSAQQFPDLHSELNLSSLELGDSALYFCASSTLQGQETQYFGPGTRLLVL.

The chain uses TRBV9 and TRBJ2-6; possibly TRBD1 for D (5 bases). V was pared by 0 bases and J by 3 bases, with 16 bases between. The CDR3 spans 18 residues. CDR1 SGDLS and CDR2 YYNGEE come from the germline V gene. CDR3 sequence: CASSVGSQGSSGANVLTF. DNA of the CDR3: TGTGCCAGCAGCGTAGGAAGTCAGGGTTCGAGTGGGGCCAACGTCCTGACTTTC.

This rearrangement joins TRBV5-4 to TRBJ2-2; possibly TRBD1 for D (6 bases). This CDR3 region has 14 residues. V was pared by 2 bases and J by 4 bases, with 9 bases between. Germline CDR1 reads SGHNT; CDR2 reads YYREEE (reference sequence). As DNA, the CDR3 is TGTGCCAGCAGCTTACAGGGTAGCACCGGGGAGCTGTTTTTT. This translates into CASSLQGSTGELFF.

This chain uses TRBV7-2 with TRBJ2-3; D is unresolved. V was trimmed by 3 bases and J by 0 bases, leaving 7 bases between them. The CDR3 runs to 14 residues. Germline V lookup: CDR1 SGHTA, CDR2 FQGNSA. CDR3 region: CASSFSSSTDTQYF. CDR3 bases: TGTGCCAGCAGCTTCTCTTCTAGCACAGATACGCAGTATTTT.

CDR3 coding DNA: TGTGCCAGCCGTGGCCGCACAGCCACCGGGGAGCTGTTTTTT. Encoded protein: CASRGRTATGELFF. The J gene is TRBJ2-2, the V gene TRBV2; D is uncertain. The V and J ends lost 8 bases and 4 bases respectively, with 14 bases between them. The CDR3 is made up of 14 amino acids. Germline values: CDR1 SNHLY, CDR2 FYNNEI.

The chain uses TRBV1 and TRBJ2-7; the D call in the table, TRBD1, was not verified against the DNA. TRBV1 is a documented pseudogene. The CDR3 runs 13 residues. Here the CDR3 reads CTSSRKGYHEQYF. DNA for the CDR3: TGCACCAGCAGCCGCAAGGGGTACCACGAGCAGTACTTC.

The chain links TRBV28 to TRBJ1-2; no clear D gene. The CDR3 covers 12 residues. Germline V gene sequence: CDR1 MDHEN, CDR2 SYDVKM. Between the trimmed V and J ends, which lost 5 bases and 14 bases, there was a span of 18 bases. CDR3 amino acids: CASSPHSGLVTF. The CDR3 coding sequence is TGTGCCAGCAGTCCCCATTCTGGACTCGTTACCTTC.

This clone is a singleton in its sample. The chain carries TRBV15 and TRBJ1-6, with D hard to call. This CDR3 comprises 14 residues. V shed 1 base and J shed 10 bases, with 11 bases lying between them. CDR1 LNHNV and CDR2 YYDKDF come from the germline V gene (reference sequence). CDR3 in DNA: TGTGCCACCAGCAGAGCACGGGGTGTCTCACCCCTCCACTTT. Translation: CATSRARGVSPLHF.

The chain carries TRBV11-2 and TRBJ2-5, with D possibly matching TRBD1 (6 bases). This CDR3 region has 15 residues. CDR1 and CDR2 from the germline V gene are SGHAT and FQNNGV. With 1 base removed from V and 2 bases from J, the gap between germline ends came to 11 bases. The CDR3 loop is CASSLGDTRQETQYF. CDR3 DNA: TGTGCCAGCAGCTTAGGGGACACGCGGCAAGAGACCCAGTACTTC.

The chain employs TRBV5-4 and TRBJ1-6, with 9 bases that match TRBD1. The CDR3 is made up of 17 amino acids. The germline CDR1 and CDR2 sequences are SGHNT and YYREEE (reference sequence). J gave up 5 bases and V 3 bases, and 9 bases lay outside the gene matches. CDR3 residues: CASSSGVGTGNNSPLHF. The CDR3 nucleotides read TGTGCCAGCAGCTCCGGAGTGGGGACAGGGAATAATTCACCCCTCCACTTT. Full variable domain (outside the CDR3, taken from reference TRBV5-4 and TRBJ1-6): ETGVTQSPTHLIKTRGQQVTLRCSSQSGHNTVSWYQQALGQGPQFIFQYYREEENGRGNFPPRFSGLQFPNYSSELNVNALELDDSALYLCASSSGVGTGNNSPLHFGNGTRLTVT.